The clone carrying this T cell receptor beta chain was counted a single time. Libraries were prepared by immunoSEQ multiplex PCR; TCRdb keeps only in-frame clonotypes and omits some of them. The sample holds 42,000 or so clones, almost 95% seen once. These data belong to a study of T cell changes during pregnancy in multiple sclerosis. The CDR3 sequence is 15 residues long. V lost 6 bases, J lost 6 bases, and 6 bases stayed unmatched. Germline-derived CDR1 and CDR2 are MNHEY and SVGAGI. This chain joins TRBV6-5 and TRBJ2-1, with 12 bases that match TRBD2. Specimen: CD8+ T cells from peripheral blood mononuclear cells, collected in the third trimester of pregnancy. The receptor comes from a female donor with multiple sclerosis, enrolled in a pregnancy study. CDR3 DNA sequence: TGTGCCAGCAGAGGACTAGCGGGAAGTCTCAATGAGCAGTTCTTC. Translated: CASRGLAGSLNEQFF.